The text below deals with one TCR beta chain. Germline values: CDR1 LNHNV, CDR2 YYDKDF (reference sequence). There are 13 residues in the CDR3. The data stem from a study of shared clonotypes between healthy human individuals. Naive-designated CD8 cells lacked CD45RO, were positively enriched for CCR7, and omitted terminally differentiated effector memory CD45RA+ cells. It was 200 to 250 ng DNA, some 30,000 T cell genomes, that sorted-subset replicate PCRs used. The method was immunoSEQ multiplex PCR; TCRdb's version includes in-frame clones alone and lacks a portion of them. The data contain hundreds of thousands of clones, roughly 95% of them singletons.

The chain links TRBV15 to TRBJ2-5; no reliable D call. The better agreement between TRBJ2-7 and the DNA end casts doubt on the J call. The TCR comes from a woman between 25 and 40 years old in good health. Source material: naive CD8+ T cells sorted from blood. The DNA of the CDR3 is TGTGCCACCAGCCCAGAAGGAAGCTACGAGCAGTACTTC. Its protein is CATSPEGSYEQYF.